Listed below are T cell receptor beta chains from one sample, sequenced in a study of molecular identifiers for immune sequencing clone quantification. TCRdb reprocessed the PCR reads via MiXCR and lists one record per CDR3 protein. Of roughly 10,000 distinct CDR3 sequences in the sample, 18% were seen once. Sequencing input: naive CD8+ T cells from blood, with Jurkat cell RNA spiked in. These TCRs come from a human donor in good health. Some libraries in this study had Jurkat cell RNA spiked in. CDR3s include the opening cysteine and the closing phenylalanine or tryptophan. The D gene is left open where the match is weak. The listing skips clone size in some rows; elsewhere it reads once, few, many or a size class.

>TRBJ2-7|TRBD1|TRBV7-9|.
TGTGCCAGCAGCTCCAGACTCGGACAGGGAAACGCCCACGAGCAGTACTTC
CASSSRLGQGNAHEQYF
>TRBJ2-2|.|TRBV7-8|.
TGTGCCAGCAGCTTCAATAGGGCCGGGGAGCTGTTTTTT
CASSFNRAGELFF
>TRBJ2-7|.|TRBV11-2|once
TGTGCCAGCAGCCCCCCGGACAACGTGTACGAGCAGTACTTC
CASSPPDNVYEQYF
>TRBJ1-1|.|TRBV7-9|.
TGTGCCAGCAGCTTAATCTGGTTGACTGAAGCTTTCTTT
CASSLIWLTEAFF
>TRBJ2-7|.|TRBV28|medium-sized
TGTGCCAGCAGTTTTCTCGGGGCCTACGAGCAGTACTTC
CASSFLGAYEQYF
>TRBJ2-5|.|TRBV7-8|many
TGTGCCAGCAGCTTAGGGGAAGAGACCCAGTACTTC
CASSLGEETQYF
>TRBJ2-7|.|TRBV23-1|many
TGCGCCAGCAGTCAATCGCGCCAGGACTTAGCCCCTAGCTCCTACGAGCAGTACTTC
CASSQSRQDLAPSSYEQYF
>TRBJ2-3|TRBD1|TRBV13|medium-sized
TGTGCCAGCAGCCTCGCGGGACAGGCACTCACAGATACGCAGTATTTT
CASSLAGQALTDTQYF
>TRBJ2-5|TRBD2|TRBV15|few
TGTGCCACCAGTCAAGGGACTAGCGCACAAGAGACCCAGTACTTC
CATSQGTSAQETQYF
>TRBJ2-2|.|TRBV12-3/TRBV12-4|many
TGTGCCAGCAGTTCGACGACGGGGGAGCTGTTTTTT
CASSSTTGELFF
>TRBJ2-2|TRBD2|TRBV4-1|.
TGCGCCAGCAGCCAAGAAGGCGGGAGGGCCGGCGGGGGGCTGTTTTTT
CASSQEGGRAGGGLFF
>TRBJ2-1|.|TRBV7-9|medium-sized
TGTGCCAGCAGCTTAGGGGTCAATGAGCAGTTCTTC
CASSLGVNEQFF
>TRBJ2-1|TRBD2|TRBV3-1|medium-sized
TGTGCCAGCAGCCAAGGACCCTCTAGCGGGAGACCCCTCACTGAGCAGTTCTTC
CASSQGPSSGRPLTEQFF
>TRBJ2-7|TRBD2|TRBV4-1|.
TGCGCCAGCAGCCAAAGCAGACTAGCGGATTACGAGCTGTACTTC
CASSQSRLADYELYF
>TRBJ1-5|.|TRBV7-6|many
TGTGCCAGCAGCTTGGGGGCGGGGTTCAGCAATCAGCCCCAGCATTTT
CASSLGAGFSNQPQHF
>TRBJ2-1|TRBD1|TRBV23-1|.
TGCGCCAGCAGTCACTGCCTAGGAACGGGACAGGGTTCGGGGGATAATGAGCAGTTCTTC
CASSHCLGTGQGSGDNEQFF
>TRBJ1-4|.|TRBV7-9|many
TGTGCCAGCAGCTTAACGGTTCTTCCCCCCCCAACTAATGAAAAACTGTTTTTT
CASSLTVLPPPTNEKLFF
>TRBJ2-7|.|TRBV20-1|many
TGCAGTGCTAGAGTTTTGCAGGAAGGGTACGAGCAGTACTTC
CSARVLQEGYEQYF
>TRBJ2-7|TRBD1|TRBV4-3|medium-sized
TGCGCCAGCAGCCGGGGGACAGGGTCCTACGAGCAGTACTTC
CASSRGTGSYEQYF
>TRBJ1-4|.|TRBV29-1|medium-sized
TGCAGCGTTGAAGGTGGAGTAGGGGCCGAAAAACTGTTTTTT
CSVEGGVGAEKLFF
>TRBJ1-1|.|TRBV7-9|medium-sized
TGTGCCAGCAGCTTAGGGGTTATTGAAGCTTTCTTT
CASSLGVIEAFF
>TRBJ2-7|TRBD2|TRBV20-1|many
TGCAGTGCTAGAGGGCCGGGACTAGCGGGATCCTTAGCCTACGAGCAGTACTTC
CSARGPGLAGSLAYEQYF
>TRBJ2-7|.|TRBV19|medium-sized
TGTGCCAGTAGTACAGGGTCCTACGAGCAGTACTTC
CASSTGSYEQYF
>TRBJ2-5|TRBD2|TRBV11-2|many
TGTGCCAGCAGAGCCTCGCTAGCGGCGGAGACCCAGTACTTC
CASRASLAAETQYF
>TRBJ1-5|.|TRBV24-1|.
TGCGCCACCAGTGACGACGGGGCGCGGCCCCAGCATTTT
CATSDDGARPQHF
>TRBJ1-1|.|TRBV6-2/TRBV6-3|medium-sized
TGTGCCAGCAGCCCTCTTCCGGGACCTCTAACTGAAGCTTTCTTT
CASSPLPGPLTEAFF
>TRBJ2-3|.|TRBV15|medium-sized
TGTGCCACCAGCAGAGATGACAGCCGCCCGGCGGATACGCAGTATTTT
CATSRDDSRPADTQYF
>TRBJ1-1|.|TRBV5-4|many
TGTGCCAGCAGCTTGGGCTTGGGTGAAGCTTTCTTT
CASSLGLGEAFF
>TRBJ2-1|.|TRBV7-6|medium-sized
TGTGCCAGCAGCTTAGCGGGGGGAGTCGGTGAGCAGTTCTTC
CASSLAGGVGEQFF
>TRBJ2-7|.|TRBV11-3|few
TGTGCCAGCAGCTTAGGGCAGGGAGACGAGCAGTACTTC
CASSLGQGDEQYF
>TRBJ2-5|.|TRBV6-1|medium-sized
TGTGCCAGCAGTGATGGGGGCGCGGGGGAGACCCAGTACTTC
CASSDGGAGETQYF
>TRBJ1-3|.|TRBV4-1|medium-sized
TGCGCCAGCAGCCCTCGGGGGGGGAGGACAACCTCTGGAAACACCATATATTTT
CASSPRGGRTTSGNTIYF
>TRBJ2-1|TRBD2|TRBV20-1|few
TGCAGTGCTAGACTAGCGGGCGAGAATGGGCAGTTCTTC
CSARLAGENGQFF
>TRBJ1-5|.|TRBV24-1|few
TGTGCCACCCAGGATTATAGCAATCAGCCCCAGCATTTT
CATQDYSNQPQHF
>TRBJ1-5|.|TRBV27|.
TGTGCCAGCAGTTTGGTTCCGGCTAGCAATCAGCCCCAGCATTTT
CASSLVPASNQPQHF
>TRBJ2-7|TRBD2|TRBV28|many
TGTGCCAGCAGTTTAAGCGGTGGGACTAGCAGCTCCGAGCAGTACTTC
CASSLSGGTSSSEQYF
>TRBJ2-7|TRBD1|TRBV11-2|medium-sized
TGTGCCAGCAGCTCGGCGGGACAGGGCATCCGCGAGCAGTACTTC
CASSSAGQGIREQYF
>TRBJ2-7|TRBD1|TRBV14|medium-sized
TGTGCCAGCAGCCAATATACAGGGGGATACTACGAGCAGTACTTC
CASSQYTGGYYEQYF
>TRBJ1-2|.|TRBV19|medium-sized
TGTGCCAGTAGTATAAGGGGCCCTAACCTATATGGCTACACCTTC
CASSIRGPNLYGYTF
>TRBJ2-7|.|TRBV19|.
TGTGCCAGTCGAGGGAACTACGAGCAGTACTTC
CASRGNYEQYF
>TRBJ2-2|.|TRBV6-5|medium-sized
TGTGCCAGCAGTTACATGAGGACCGGGGAGCTGTTTTTT
CASSYMRTGELFF
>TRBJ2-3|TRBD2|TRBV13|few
TGTGCCAGCGGCCTTCTTGGGGGAGGGCCAGATACGCAGTATTTT
CASGLLGGGPDTQYF
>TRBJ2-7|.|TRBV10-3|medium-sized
TGTGCCATCAGTGACGGTGGAGGCGGAAACTACGAGCAGTACTTC
CAISDGGGGNYEQYF
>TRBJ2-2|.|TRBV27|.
TGTGCCAGCAGTTTACGCGGGACTAACACCGGGGAGCTGTTTTTT
CASSLRGTNTGELFF
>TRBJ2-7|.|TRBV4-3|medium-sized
TGCGCCAGCAGCCAAGCCTGGGGGGATACCTACGAGCAGTACTTC
CASSQAWGDTYEQYF
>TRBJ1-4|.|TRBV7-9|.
TGTGCCAGCAGCGGGGGCCGGGACCACATGCAAGGGCATGAAGAACTGTTTTTT
CASSGGRDHMQGHEELFF